The 12 T cell receptor beta chains below all came from one sample that was sequenced in a study of OX40 agonist ivuxolimab in advanced cancers. Only in-frame clones appear in the TCRdb table, and some are missing; sequencing was by immunoSEQ multiplex PCR. The sample lists 65,000 or so clones; approximately 80% were seen once. The specimen was CD4+ or CD8+ T cells sorted from blood, collected in a trial of the OX40 agonist ivuxolimab. These receptors were taken from an adult with an advanced solid tumor such as melanoma, head and neck, liver or kidney cancer.

Only a few counts were recorded for this clone. This chain uses TRBV7-2 with TRBJ2-3; D remains unclear. CDR1 is SGHTA, CDR2 FQGNSA, per germline. Trimming took off 5 bases at V and 6 bases at J, with 12 bases between the two ends. This CDR3 contains 13 residues. CDR3 nucleotide sequence: TGTGCCAGCAGCACGGGTCCGTCTGATACGCAGTATTTT. It yields the protein CASSTGPSDTQYF.

The V and J genes are TRBV7-6 and TRBJ2-7, with TRBD2 matching over 10 bases. Germline V gene data show CDR1 as SGHVS and CDR2 as FNYEAQ. CDR3 length: 16 residues. V dropped 5 bases and J dropped 6; count of bases not matched to a gene: 13. CDR3 nucleotides: TGTGCCAGCAGCCCATCGGCTCTAGCGGGAGAGAGCGAGCAGTACTTC. As protein: CASSPSALAGESEQYF.

This sequence joins TRBV5-3 and TRBJ1-2, with D possibly being TRBD1 (6 bases). TRBV5-3 is an ORF, with its function uncertain. V was cut by 0 bases and J by 9 bases, with 9 bases left in between. The CDR3 is 12 amino acids. The CDR3 DNA reads TGTGCCAGAAGCTTGGGGACAGCGAGCTACACCTTC. Residues: CARSLGTASYTF.

The genes are TRBV5-1 and TRBJ2-3; D might be TRBD1 or TRBD2, each matching 5 bases. V was cut by 0 bases and J by 4 bases, with 12 bases left in between. Per the germline V gene, CDR1 is SGHRS and CDR2 is YFSETQ. The CDR3 totals 15 residues. The CDR3 bases are TGCGCCAGCAGCTTGGAAGGGGACGTAGCAGATACGCAGTATTTT. Translation gives CASSLEGDVADTQYF.

This clone has only a few counts. This chain joins TRBV18 and TRBJ1-1; D is possibly TRBD1 (5 bases). The V gene lost 1 base and the J gene lost 2 bases, with 8 bases spanning the gap. Looked up from germline, CDR1 is KGHSH and CDR2 is LQKENI. The length of the CDR3 is 14 residues. DNA of the CDR3: TGTGCCAGCTCACCACGGGGGGTTAACACTGAAGCTTTCTTT. Protein product: CASSPRGVNTEAFF.

This chain links TRBV28 with TRBJ2-3, with unresolved D. The CDR3 length is 18 residues. From germline, CDR1 is MDHEN and CDR2 SYDVKM. The V and J ends lost 5 bases and 0 bases respectively, with 21 bases between them. CDR3 residues: CASSRSSYAGASTDTQYF. The CDR3 DNA sequence: TGTGCCAGCAGTCGCTCGTCCTATGCCGGTGCTAGCACAGATACGCAGTATTTT.

This chain joins TRBV5-1 and TRBJ2-3; 7 positions match TRBD2. The CDR3 is 15 residues long. CDR1 SGHRS and CDR2 YFSETQ come from the germline V gene. With 7 bases clipped from V and 3 bases from J, the junction kept 11 bases outside the gene matches. The CDR3 region has the DNA TGCGCCAGCTGCGGGAGTACCCCGGGGACAGATACGCAGTATTTT. Its protein is CASCGSTPGTDTQYF.

This sequence joins TRBV6-1 and TRBJ1-2; 8 bases are shared with TRBD1. With V trimmed by 6 bases and J by 5 bases, 8 bases remained unmatched. The length of the CDR3 is 14 residues. Germline CDR1 MNHNS, CDR2 SASEGT. CDR3 DNA sequence: TGTGCCAGCAGCAAACCCGGGACAGGATATGGCTACACCTTC. It encodes CASSKPGTGYGYTF.

This chain joins TRBV7-9 and TRBJ2-1; maybe TRBD1 (5 bases). This CDR3 contains 12 residues. Germline V gene sequence: CDR1 SEHNR, CDR2 FQNEAQ (reference sequence). V was cut by 4 bases and J by 8 bases, with 9 bases left in between. CDR3: CASSSQGYEQFF. For the CDR3, the DNA is TGTGCCAGCAGCTCCCAGGGATATGAGCAGTTCTTC.

The chain combines TRBV5-1 with TRBJ2-2; TRBD1 matches 7 bases. Germline values: CDR1 SGHRS, CDR2 YFSETQ. V shed 1 base, J shed 3 bases, and the junction held 9 bases outside the gene matches. The CDR3 totals 17 residues. The CDR3 DNA is TGCGCCAGCAGCTTGCAGACAGGGTTTGAAGACACCGGGGAGCTGTTTTTT. It codes for CASSLQTGFEDTGELFF.

The chain is built from TRBV5-8 and TRBJ2-4, with D perhaps matching TRBD1 (5 bases). The CDR3 length is 17 residues. V was cut by 0 bases and J by 0 bases, with 13 bases left in between. Germline V lookup: CDR1 SGHTS, CDR2 YDEGEE. Written as DNA, the CDR3 is TGTGCCAGCAGCTTGGGGTCAGGGCGACTAGCCAAAAACATTCAGTACTTC. Translated, it gives CASSLGSGRLAKNIQYF.

This clone was seen only once. The chain has TRBV6-1 and TRBJ2-1, with D perhaps TRBD2 (6 bases). The germline CDR1 and CDR2 sequences are MNHNS and SASEGT. V lost 2 bases and J 1 base, leaving 15 bases between the germline ends. CDR3 length: 17 residues. This chain's CDR3 is CASSEKISGASYNEQFF. The CDR3 DNA reads TGTGCCAGCAGTGAAAAGATTAGCGGAGCTTCCTACAATGAGCAGTTCTTC.